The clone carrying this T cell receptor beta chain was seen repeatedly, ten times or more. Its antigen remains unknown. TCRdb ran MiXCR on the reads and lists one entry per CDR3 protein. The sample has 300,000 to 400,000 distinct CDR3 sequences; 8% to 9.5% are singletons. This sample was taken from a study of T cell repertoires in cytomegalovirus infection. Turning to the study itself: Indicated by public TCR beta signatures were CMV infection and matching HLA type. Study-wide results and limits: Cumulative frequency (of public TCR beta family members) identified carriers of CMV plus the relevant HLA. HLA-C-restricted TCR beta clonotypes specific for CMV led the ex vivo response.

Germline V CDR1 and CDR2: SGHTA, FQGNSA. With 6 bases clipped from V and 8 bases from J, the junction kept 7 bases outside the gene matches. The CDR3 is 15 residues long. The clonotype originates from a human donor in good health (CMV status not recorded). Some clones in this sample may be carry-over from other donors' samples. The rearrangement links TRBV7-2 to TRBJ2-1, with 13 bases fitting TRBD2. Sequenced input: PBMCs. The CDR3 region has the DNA TGTGCCAGCAGTCACGGACTAGCGGGAGATTATGAGCAGTTCTTC. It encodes CASSHGLAGDYEQFF. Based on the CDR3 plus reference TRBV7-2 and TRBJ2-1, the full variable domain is GAGVSQSPSNKVTEKGKDVELRCDPISGHTALYWYRQSLGQGLEFLIYFQGNSAPDKSGLPSDRFSAERTGGSVSTLTIQRTQQEDSAVYLCASSHGLAGDYEQFFGPGTRLTVL.